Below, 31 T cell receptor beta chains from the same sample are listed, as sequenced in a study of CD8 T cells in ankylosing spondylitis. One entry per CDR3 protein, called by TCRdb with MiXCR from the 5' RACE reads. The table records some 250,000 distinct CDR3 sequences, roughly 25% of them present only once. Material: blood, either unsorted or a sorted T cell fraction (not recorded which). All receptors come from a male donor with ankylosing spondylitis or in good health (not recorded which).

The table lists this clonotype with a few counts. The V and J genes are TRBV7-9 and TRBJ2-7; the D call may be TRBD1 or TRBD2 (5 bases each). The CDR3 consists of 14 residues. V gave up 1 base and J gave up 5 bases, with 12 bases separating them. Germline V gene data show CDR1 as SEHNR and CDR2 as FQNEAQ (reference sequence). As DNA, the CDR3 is TGTGCCAGCAGCTTAGGAGGGGTCGACGACGAGCAGTACTTC. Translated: CASSLGGVDDEQYF.

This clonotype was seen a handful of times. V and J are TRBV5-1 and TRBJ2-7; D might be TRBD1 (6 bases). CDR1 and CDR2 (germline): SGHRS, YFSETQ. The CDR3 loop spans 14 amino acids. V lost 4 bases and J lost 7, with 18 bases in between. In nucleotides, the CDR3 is TGCGCCAGCAGCCAGGGGACGGGACGGCGAGAGCAGTACTTC. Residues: CASSQGTGRREQYF.

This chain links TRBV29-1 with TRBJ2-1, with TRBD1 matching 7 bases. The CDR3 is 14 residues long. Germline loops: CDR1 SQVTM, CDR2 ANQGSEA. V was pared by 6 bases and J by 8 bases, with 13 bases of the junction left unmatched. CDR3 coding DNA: TGCAGCGTCGATTCAGGGGGTTCACGCTATGAGCAGTTCTTC. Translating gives CSVDSGGSRYEQFF.

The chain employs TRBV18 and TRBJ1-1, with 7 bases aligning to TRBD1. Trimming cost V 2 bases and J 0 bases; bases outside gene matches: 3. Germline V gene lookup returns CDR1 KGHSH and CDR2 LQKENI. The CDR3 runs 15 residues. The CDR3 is CASSPDRVMNTEAFF. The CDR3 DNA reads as TGTGCCAGCTCACCAGACAGGGTCATGAACACTGAAGCTTTCTTT.

CDR3 amino acids: CASSSRLGQQNEQFF. The CDR3 coding sequence is TGTGCCAGCAGTTCTCGGTTGGGGCAACAGAATGAGCAGTTCTTC. This chain joins TRBV27 and TRBJ2-1, with a weak D call TRBD1 (5 bases). This CDR3 contains 15 residues. Trimming took 4 bases from V and 7 from J, leaving 17 bases between them. Per germline, CDR1 MNHEY and CDR2 SMNVEV (reference sequence).

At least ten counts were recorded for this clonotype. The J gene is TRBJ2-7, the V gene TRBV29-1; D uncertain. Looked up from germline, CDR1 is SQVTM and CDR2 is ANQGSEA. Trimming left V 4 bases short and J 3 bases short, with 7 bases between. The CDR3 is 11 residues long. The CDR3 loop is CSVVKGYEQYF. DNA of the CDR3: TGCAGCGTTGTGAAGGGCTACGAGCAGTACTTC.

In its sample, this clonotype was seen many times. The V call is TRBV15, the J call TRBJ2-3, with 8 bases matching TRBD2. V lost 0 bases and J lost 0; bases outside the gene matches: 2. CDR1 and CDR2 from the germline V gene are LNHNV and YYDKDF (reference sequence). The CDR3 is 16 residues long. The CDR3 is CATSRDVAGSTDTQYF. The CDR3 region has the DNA TGTGCCACCAGCAGAGATGTAGCGGGAAGCACAGATACGCAGTATTTT.

CDR3 protein: CASSYGAGSYGYTF. In DNA form, the CDR3 reads TGTGCCAGCAGTTACGGGGCAGGGAGTTATGGCTACACCTTC. The rearrangement joins TRBV6-5 to TRBJ1-2; TRBD1 might be the D (5 bases). V gave up 2 bases and J gave up 5 bases, with 12 bases separating them. The CDR3 runs 14 residues. The germline CDR1 and CDR2 sequences are MNHEY and SVGAGI.

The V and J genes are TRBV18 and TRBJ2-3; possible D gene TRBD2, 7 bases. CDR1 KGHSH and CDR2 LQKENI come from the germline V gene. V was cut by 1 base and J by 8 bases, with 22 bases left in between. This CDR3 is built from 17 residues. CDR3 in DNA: TGTGCCAGCTCACCACTCCCGGGGGGCGCTCCCCAGGGTACGCAGTATTTT. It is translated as CASSPLPGGAPQGTQYF.

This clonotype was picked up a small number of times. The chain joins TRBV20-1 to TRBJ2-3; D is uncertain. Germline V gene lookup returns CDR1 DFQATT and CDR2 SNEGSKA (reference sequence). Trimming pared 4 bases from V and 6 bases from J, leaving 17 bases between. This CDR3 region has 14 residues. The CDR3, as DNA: TGCAGTGCTACTCATCCAGTGACACGGGATACGCAGTATTTT. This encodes CSATHPVTRDTQYF.

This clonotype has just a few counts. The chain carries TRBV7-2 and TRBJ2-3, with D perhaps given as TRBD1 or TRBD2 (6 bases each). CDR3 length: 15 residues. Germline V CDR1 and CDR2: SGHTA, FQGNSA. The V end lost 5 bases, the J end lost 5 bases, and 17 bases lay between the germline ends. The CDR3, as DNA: TGTGCCAGCAGCCCGTCTCTAGGGGGGTTAGATACGCAGTATTTT. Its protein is CASSPSLGGLDTQYF.

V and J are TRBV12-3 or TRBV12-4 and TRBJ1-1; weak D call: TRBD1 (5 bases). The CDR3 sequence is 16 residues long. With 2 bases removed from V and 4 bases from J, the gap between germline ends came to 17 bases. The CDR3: CASSLRAGRLVTEAFF. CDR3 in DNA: TGTGCCAGCAGTTTAAGGGCAGGGCGGTTGGTCACTGAAGCTTTCTTT.

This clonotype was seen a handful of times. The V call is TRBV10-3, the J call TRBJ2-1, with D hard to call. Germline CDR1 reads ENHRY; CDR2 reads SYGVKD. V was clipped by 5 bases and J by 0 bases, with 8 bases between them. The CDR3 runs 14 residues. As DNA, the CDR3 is TGTGCCATCAGTTTGCCAGGCTCCTACAATGAGCAGTTCTTC. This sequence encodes CAISLPGSYNEQFF.

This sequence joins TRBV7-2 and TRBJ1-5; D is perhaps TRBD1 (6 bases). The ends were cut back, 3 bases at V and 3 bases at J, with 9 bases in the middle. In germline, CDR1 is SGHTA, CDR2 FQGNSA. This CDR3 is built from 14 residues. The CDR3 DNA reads TGTGCCAGCAGCTTTAGGGACAACAATCAGCCCCAGCATTTT. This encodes CASSFRDNNQPQHF.

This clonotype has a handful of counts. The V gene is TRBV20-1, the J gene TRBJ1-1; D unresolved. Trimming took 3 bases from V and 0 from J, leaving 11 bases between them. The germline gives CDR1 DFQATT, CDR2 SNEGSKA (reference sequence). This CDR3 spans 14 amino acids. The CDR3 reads CSASGWGMNTEAFF. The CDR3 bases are TGCAGTGCTAGCGGGTGGGGAATGAACACTGAAGCTTTCTTT.

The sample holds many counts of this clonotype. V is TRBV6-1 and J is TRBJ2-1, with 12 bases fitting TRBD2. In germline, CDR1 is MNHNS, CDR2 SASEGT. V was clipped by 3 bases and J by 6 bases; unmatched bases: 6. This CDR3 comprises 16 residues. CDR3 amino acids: CASSDRGLAGSNEQFF. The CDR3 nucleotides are TGTGCCAGCAGTGACCGTGGACTAGCGGGGTCCAATGAGCAGTTCTTC.

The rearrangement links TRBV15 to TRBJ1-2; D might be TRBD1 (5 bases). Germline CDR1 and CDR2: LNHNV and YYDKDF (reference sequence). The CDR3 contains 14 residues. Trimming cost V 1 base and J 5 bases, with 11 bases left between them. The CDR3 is CATSRGRVGYGYTF. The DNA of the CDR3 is TGTGCCACCAGCAGAGGCAGGGTAGGGTATGGCTACACCTTC.

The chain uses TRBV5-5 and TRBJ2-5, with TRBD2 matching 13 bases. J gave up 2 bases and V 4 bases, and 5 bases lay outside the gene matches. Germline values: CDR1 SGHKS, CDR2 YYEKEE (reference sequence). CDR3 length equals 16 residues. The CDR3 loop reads CASSRGLAGAQETQYF. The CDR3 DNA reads TGTGCCAGCAGCCGCGGACTAGCGGGGGCTCAAGAGACCCAGTACTTC.

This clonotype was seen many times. The CDR3 reads CASSVGGSGYNEQFF. The CDR3 DNA is TGTGCCAGCAGCGTAGGCGGTAGCGGGTACAATGAGCAGTTCTTC. The rearrangement uses TRBV9 and TRBJ2-1, with 7 bases aligning to TRBD2. Germline values: CDR1 SGDLS, CDR2 YYNGEE. The CDR3 contains 15 residues. J lost 4 bases, V lost 0 bases, and 4 bases had no gene match.

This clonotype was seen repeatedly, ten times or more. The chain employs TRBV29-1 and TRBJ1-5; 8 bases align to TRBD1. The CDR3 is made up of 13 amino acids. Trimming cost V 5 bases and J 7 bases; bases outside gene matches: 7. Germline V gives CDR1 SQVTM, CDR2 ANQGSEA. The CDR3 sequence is CSVSGSGGQPQHF. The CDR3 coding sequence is TGCAGCGTTAGTGGGTCAGGGGGCCAGCCCCAGCATTTT.

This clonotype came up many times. The CDR3: CASSLKTGADTQYF. DNA for the CDR3: TGCGCCAGCAGCTTGAAAACGGGGGCAGATACGCAGTATTTT. The chain is built from TRBV5-1 and TRBJ2-3; weak D call: TRBD2 (6 bases). The germline gives CDR1 SGHRS, CDR2 YFSETQ. The CDR3 has 14 residues. The ends were cut back, 1 base at V and 4 bases at J, with 10 bases in the middle. The full variable domain, its missing parts supplied by reference TRBV5-1 and TRBJ2-3, is KAGVTQTPRYLIKTRGQQVTLSCSPISGHRSVSWYQQTPGQGLQFLFEYFSETQRNKGNFPGRFSGRQFSNSRSEMNVSTLELGDSALYLCASSLKTGADTQYFGPGTRLTVL.

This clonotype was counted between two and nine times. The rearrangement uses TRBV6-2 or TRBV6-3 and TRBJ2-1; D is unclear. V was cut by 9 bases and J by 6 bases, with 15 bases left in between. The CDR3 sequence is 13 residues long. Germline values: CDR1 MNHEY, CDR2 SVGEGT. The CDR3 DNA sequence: TGTGCCAGTAATGAAGGGTCTCGCAATGAGCAGTTCTTC. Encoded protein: CASNEGSRNEQFF.

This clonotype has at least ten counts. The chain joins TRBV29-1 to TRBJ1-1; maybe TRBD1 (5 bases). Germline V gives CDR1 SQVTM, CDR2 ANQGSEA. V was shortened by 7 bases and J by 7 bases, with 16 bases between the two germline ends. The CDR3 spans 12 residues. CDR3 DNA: TGCAGCGCTGGGCAACAGGCGAGTGAAGCTTTCTTT. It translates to CSAGQQASEAFF.

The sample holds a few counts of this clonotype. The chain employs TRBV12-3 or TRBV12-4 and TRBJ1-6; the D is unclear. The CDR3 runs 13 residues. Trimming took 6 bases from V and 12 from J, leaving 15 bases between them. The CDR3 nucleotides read TGTGCCAGCAGGCGAGGATTGCGGGAACCCCTCCACTTT. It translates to CASRRGLREPLHF.

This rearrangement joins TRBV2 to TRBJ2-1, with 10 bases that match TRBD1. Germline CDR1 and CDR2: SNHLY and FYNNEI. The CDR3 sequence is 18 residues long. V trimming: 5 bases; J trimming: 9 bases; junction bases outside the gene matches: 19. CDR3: CASSRSRSGTGVVGEQFF. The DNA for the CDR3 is TGTGCCAGCAGTCGCAGCAGATCCGGGACAGGGGTAGTGGGTGAGCAGTTCTTC.

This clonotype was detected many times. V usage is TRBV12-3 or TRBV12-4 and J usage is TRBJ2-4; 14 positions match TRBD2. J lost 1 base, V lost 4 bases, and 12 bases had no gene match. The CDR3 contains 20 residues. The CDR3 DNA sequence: TGTGCCAGCAGTTCACGAGGACTAGCGGGGGGCTTACCCGCCAAAAACATTCAGTACTTC. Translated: CASSSRGLAGGLPAKNIQYF.

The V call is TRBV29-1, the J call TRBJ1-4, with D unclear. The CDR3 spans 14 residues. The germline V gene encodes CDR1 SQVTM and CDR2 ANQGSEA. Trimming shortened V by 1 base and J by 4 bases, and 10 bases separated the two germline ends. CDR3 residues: CSVEVIPGNEKLFF. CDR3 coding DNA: TGCAGCGTTGAAGTGATCCCGGGTAATGAAAAACTGTTTTTT. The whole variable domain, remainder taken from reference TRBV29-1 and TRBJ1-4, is SAVISQKPSRDICQRGTSLTIQCQVDSQVTMMFWYRQQPGQSLTLIATANQGSEATYESGFVIDKFPISRPNLTFSTLTVSNMSPEDSSIYLCSVEVIPGNEKLFFGSGTQLSVL.

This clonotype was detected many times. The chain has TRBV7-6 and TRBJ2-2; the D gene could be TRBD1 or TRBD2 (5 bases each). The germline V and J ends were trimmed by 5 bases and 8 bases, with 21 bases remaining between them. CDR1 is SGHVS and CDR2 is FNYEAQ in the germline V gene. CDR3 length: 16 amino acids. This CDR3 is CASSPLPGRSSGELFF. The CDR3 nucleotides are TGTGCCAGCAGCCCACTACCGGGACGCTCGAGTGGGGAGCTGTTTTTT. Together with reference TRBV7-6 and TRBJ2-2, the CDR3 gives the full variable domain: GAGVSQSPRYKVTKRGQDVALRCDPISGHVSLYWYRQALGQGPEFLTYFNYEAQQDKSGLPNDRFSAERPEGSISTLTIQRTEQRDSAMYRCASSPLPGRSSGELFFGEGSRLTVL.

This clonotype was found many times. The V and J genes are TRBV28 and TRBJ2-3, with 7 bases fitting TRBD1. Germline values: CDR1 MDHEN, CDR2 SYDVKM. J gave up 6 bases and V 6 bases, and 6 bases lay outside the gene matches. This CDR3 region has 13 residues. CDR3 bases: TGTGCCAGCAGGACAGGGCTCCGGGATACGCAGTATTTT. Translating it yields CASRTGLRDTQYF.

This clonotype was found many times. The DNA for the CDR3 is TGCGCCAGCAGCTTGGGACGGCGGGGGCCTACAGATACGCAGTATTTT. This translates into CASSLGRRGPTDTQYF. The chain couples TRBV5-1 to TRBJ2-3; weak D call: TRBD2 (7 bases). V gave up 0 bases and J gave up 3 bases, with 14 bases separating them. This CDR3 has 16 amino acids. The germline gives CDR1 SGHRS, CDR2 YFSETQ.

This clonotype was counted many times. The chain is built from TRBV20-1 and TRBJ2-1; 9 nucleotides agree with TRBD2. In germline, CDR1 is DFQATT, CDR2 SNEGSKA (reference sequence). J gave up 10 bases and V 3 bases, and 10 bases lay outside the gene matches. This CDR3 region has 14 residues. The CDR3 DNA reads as TGCAGTGCTAGTCATAGCGGGGGCCCCATGGAGCAGTTCTTC. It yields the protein CSASHSGGPMEQFF.